Shown below are 23 T cell receptor beta chains from a single sample sequenced in a study of CD8+CD57+ T cells in acquired aplastic anemia. Template material for TCR beta VDJ and CDR3 profiling consisted of genomic DNA. TCRdb re-called the reads with MiXCR, one entry per CDR3 protein. The sample shows roughly 420,000 distinct CDR3 sequences, 55% to 75% of them seen only once. Sequenced material: sorted CD4+, CD8+, or CD8+CD57+ T cells (not recorded which) from PBMCs. The receptor set was obtained from a human donor in good health, serving as a control.

The chain combines TRBV7-6 with TRBJ2-5; 8 bases agree with TRBD2. The CDR3 spans 14 residues. The germline V gene has CDR1 SGHVS and CDR2 FNYEAQ. Trimming took 0 bases from V and 14 from J; bases not matched to a gene: 11. The CDR3 region is CASSLAQRELDGYF. CDR3 nucleotide sequence: TGTGCCAGCAGCTTAGCACAGCGGGAGTTGGATGGCTACTTC.

This chain links TRBV29-1 with TRBJ2-1; D tentatively fits TRBD1 or TRBD2 (6 bases each). In germline, CDR1 is SQVTM, CDR2 ANQGSEA. The CDR3 runs to 14 residues. With 4 bases removed from V and 5 bases from J, the gap between germline ends came to 15 bases. The CDR3 DNA follows: TGCAGCGTTGGATCCACCGGGGGCAACAATGAGCAGTTCTTC. It codes for CSVGSTGGNNEQFF.

This clonotype appeared once. At one boundary the junction diverges from the germline segment, which might be a read error. V and J are TRBV12-3 or TRBV12-4 and TRBJ2-6; no reliable D call. CDR3 length equals 17 residues. DNA of the CDR3: TGCGCCAGCAGTCTAGATTCGGCAAACTCTGGGGCCAACGTCCTGACTTTC. This codes for CASSLDSANSGANVLTF.

This clonotype occurred many times. V gene TRBV6-2 or TRBV6-3 combines with J gene TRBJ1-1; TRBD1 matches at 7 bases. Germline lookup yields CDR1 MNHEY and CDR2 SVGEGT. This CDR3 is 15 amino acids long. The V gene end was trimmed by 8 bases and the J gene end by 1 base; junction bases not matched to a gene: 10. This CDR3 is CASLSPGQSNTEAFF. CDR3 DNA: TGTGCCAGCCTTAGTCCGGGACAGTCGAACACTGAAGCTTTCTTT.

Regarding this clonotype: A read error may account for a junction end that differs from germline. The chain has TRBV15 and TRBJ2-7; tentatively, D is TRBD1 or TRBD2 (5 bases each). Looked up from germline, CDR1 is LNHNV and CDR2 is YYDKDF (reference sequence). This CDR3 has 13 residues. The CDR3 loop is CATSPGRSNEQYF. The CDR3 DNA is TGCGCCACCAGCCCGGGACGGTCTAACGAGCAGTACTTC.

As concerns this clonotype: The junction departs from the called germline gene at one end, perhaps through a read error. The chain combines TRBV7-2 with TRBJ2-5; D is unclear. The CDR3 is made up of 12 amino acids. Looked up from germline, CDR1 is SGHTA and CDR2 is FQGNSA. The CDR3 reads CASSIPHPTLYF. CDR3 coding DNA: TGTGCCAGCAGCATCCCCCACCCGACCCTGTACTTC.

The rearrangement links TRBV20-1 to TRBJ2-3; TRBD1 or TRBD2 may be the D gene (5 bases each). Germline V lookup: CDR1 DFQATT, CDR2 SNEGSKA (reference sequence). The ends were cut back, 1 base at V and 7 bases at J, with 15 bases in the middle. CDR3 length: 14 residues. CDR3 nucleotide sequence: TGCAGTGCTAGAGGAGGGGAAACACCCCATACGCAGTATTTT. Protein: CSARGGETPHTQYF.

This clonotype was observed many times. The V gene is TRBV2, the J gene TRBJ2-7; D remains ambiguous. Looked up from germline, CDR1 is SNHLY and CDR2 is FYNNEI. With 11 bases removed from V and 0 bases from J, the gap between germline ends came to 11 bases. The CDR3 extends over 12 amino acids. The CDR3, as DNA: TGTGCCTCCTCCCCGCTCTCCTACGAGCAGTACTTC. It translates to CASSPLSYEQYF.

About this clonotype: The CDR3 does not end in the conserved phenylalanine or tryptophan, so this is likely a read error. V gene TRBV25-1 combines with J gene TRBJ2-1; D not certain. The CDR3 totals 11 residues. With 7 bases removed from V and 7 bases from J, the gap between germline ends came to 8 bases. CDR1 MGHDK and CDR2 SYGVNS come from the germline V gene. This chain's CDR3 is CASNKVNEQFL. CDR3 DNA sequence: TGTGCCAGCAATAAAGTGAATGAGCAGTTCCTC.

This clonotype has a handful of counts. The rearrangement links TRBV25-1 to TRBJ1-2; 10 nucleotides match TRBD1. The CDR3 consists of 17 residues. The germline V gene has CDR1 MGHDK and CDR2 SYGVNS. With 2 bases clipped from V and 4 bases from J, the junction kept 10 bases outside the gene matches. CDR3 protein: CASSEKSDRGRFYGYTF. The CDR3 coding sequence is TGTGCCAGCAGTGAAAAAAGTGACAGGGGGCGATTCTATGGCTACACCTTC.

Worth noting for this clonotype: The junction does not match germline at one end; this may be a read error. The chain employs TRBV7-2 and TRBJ1-6; maybe TRBD1 (6 bases). Germline assignment: CDR1 SGHTA and CDR2 FQGNSA. This CDR3 comprises 16 residues. The CDR3 here is CASSLVVAGGGAPLHF. The CDR3 nucleotides read TGTGCCAGCAGCCTAGTTGTGGCTGGTGGGGGGGCACCACTCCACTTT.

The chain couples TRBV7-6 to TRBJ1-2; D not resolved. Trimming left V 5 bases short and J 14 bases short, with 27 bases between. CDR1 SGHVS and CDR2 FNYEAQ come from the germline V gene. This CDR3 is built from 15 residues. CDR3 residues: CASSRRDGKSSASTF. In DNA form, the CDR3 reads TGTGCCAGCAGCCGCCGCGACGGGAAGAGCAGTGCTTCGACCTTC.

The genes are TRBV7-2 and TRBJ2-3, with D maybe TRBD2 (7 bases). The CDR3 spans 15 residues. Germline V gene data show CDR1 as SGHTA and CDR2 as FQGNSA. Trimming stripped 6 bases from V and 1 base from J, with 14 bases between. This chain's CDR3 is CASRRGQVGTDTQYF. CDR3 bases: TGTGCCAGCAGGCGGGGGCAGGTGGGCACAGATACGCAGTATTTT.

Points on this clonotype: This could be a read error, since a much larger clone is one nucleotide away. Here the CDR3 reads CASSLGGTAENLFF. In DNA form, the CDR3 reads TGTGCCAGCAGCTTAGGGGGGACAGCTGAAAACCTGTTTTTT. This rearrangement joins TRBV7-2 to TRBJ1-4, with 7 bases fitting TRBD1. Germline V gives CDR1 SGHTA, CDR2 FQGNSA. This CDR3 contains 14 residues.

In this sample, this clonotype turned up many times. This chain connects TRBV5-1 to TRBJ2-2, with 7 bases identical to TRBD1. J was trimmed by 0 bases and V by 0 bases; bases with no gene match: 8. Germline CDR1 reads SGHRS; CDR2 reads YFSETQ. This CDR3 comprises 18 residues. The CDR3 spells CASSLARRTGPNTGELFF. The CDR3 DNA reads as TGCGCCAGCAGCTTGGCCCGAAGGACAGGACCGAACACCGGGGAGCTGTTTTTT.

This clonotype was seen only once. An end of the junction does not agree with germline; a read error may underlie this. The chain uses TRBV7-3 and TRBJ1-2; 7 bases line up with TRBD1. CDR1 and CDR2 from the germline V gene are SGHTA and FQGTGA. This CDR3 spans 12 amino acids. CDR3: CAGSLTQGGYTF. The CDR3 DNA is TGTGCCGGCAGCTTAACACAGGGGGGCTACACCTTC.

As concerns this clonotype: The conserved final phenylalanine or tryptophan is absent from the CDR3, which likely points to a read error. No DNA is shown, since the ends of the CDR3 on it are uncertain; the CDR3 is the one TCRdb lists. This sequence joins TRBV7-3 and TRBJ1-2; TRBD1 is taken as the D call from the table, unchecked against the DNA. The CDR3 adds up to 13 amino acids, both ends counted. Germline assignment: CDR1 SGHTA and CDR2 FQGTGA. Here the CDR3 reads CASSPGQRSSYAY.

This clonotype was observed at least ten times. V gene TRBV19 combines with J gene TRBJ1-3, with TRBD1 matching over 8 bases. Germline CDR1 and CDR2: LNHDA and SQIVND (reference sequence). Trimming removed 4 bases from V and 4 bases from J; junction bases left unmatched: 6. The CDR3 spans 15 residues. As DNA, the CDR3 is TGTGCCAGTAGTAGATCGACAGGGGAAGGAAACACCATATATTTT. It translates to CASSRSTGEGNTIYF.

With regard to this clonotype: One end of the junction varies from germline; a read error may be responsible. The J gene is TRBJ1-2, the V gene TRBV2; D gene unclear. Germline values: CDR1 SNHLY, CDR2 FYNNEI. The CDR3 runs 13 residues. CDR3 sequence: CASSEIRLYGYTF. CDR3 nucleotide sequence: TGTGCCAGTAGTGAAATCCGGTTGTATGGCTACACCTTC.

The CDR3 nucleotides are TGTGCCAGCAGCCGCGGGGGACAGTACAACGAGCAGTACTTC. Amino acid sequence: CASSRGGQYNEQYF. The chain recombines TRBV7-3 with TRBJ2-1; D assignment may be TRBD1 or TRBD2 (7 bases each). Near its end, the DNA agrees better with TRBJ2-7, so the J call may be wrong. CDR1 and CDR2 from the germline V gene are SGHTA and FQGTGA. The CDR3 runs to 14 residues.

Many counts were recorded for this clonotype. This sequence joins TRBV7-8 and TRBJ1-2; no clear D gene. The CDR3 spans 15 residues. Per germline, CDR1 SGHVS and CDR2 FQNEAQ. Trimming removed 4 bases from V and 2 bases from J, with 14 bases in between. This CDR3 reads CASSSNMDVNYGYTF. The CDR3 nucleotides read TGTGCCAGCAGCTCCAATATGGATGTAAACTATGGCTACACCTTC.

As concerns this clonotype: An end of the junction does not agree with germline; a read error may underlie this. This chain uses TRBV10-1 with TRBJ2-3, with D unclear. The CDR3 runs to 12 residues. CDR1 is WNHNN and CDR2 is SYGVQD in the germline V gene (reference sequence). The CDR3 sequence: CASSGAKETQYF. The DNA of the CDR3 is TGCGCCAGCAGTGGGGCGAAGGAGACCCAGTACTTT.

This clonotype was recorded at least ten times. This rearrangement joins TRBV20-1 to TRBJ2-3; D possibly corresponds to TRBD1 (6 bases). The CDR3 runs to 15 residues. Germline-derived CDR1 and CDR2 are DFQATT and SNEGSKA (reference sequence). Trimming took 2 bases from V and 3 from J, leaving 15 bases between them. The CDR3 protein is CSARLRGKGTDTQYF. CDR3 coding DNA: TGCAGTGCTAGACTCAGGGGAAAGGGGACAGATACGCAGTATTTT.